The text below deals with one T cell receptor beta chain. The data derive from a study of control samples from healthy donors and cancer patients. Measured with immunoSEQ multiplex PCR; TCRdb has only the in-frame clones, and not every one. The data contain 110,000 or so clones, about four fifths of them singletons. Per germline, CDR1 KGHSH and CDR2 LQKENI. Trimming took 2 bases from V and 4 from J, leaving 3 bases between them. The CDR3 consists of 13 residues. Input material: blood. This receptor was obtained from a woman in her forties or fifties in good health. This chain links TRBV18 with TRBJ1-6; D ambiguous. Here the CDR3 DNA reads TGTGCCAGCTCACCAAATTATAATTCACCCCTCCACTTT. Protein product: CASSPNYNSPLHF. Looking up the rest from reference TRBV18 and TRBJ1-6 gives the full variable domain: NAGVMQNPRHLVRRRGQEARLRCSPMKGHSHVYWYRQLPEEGLKFMVYLQKENIIDESGMPKERFSAEFPKEGPSILRIQQVVRGDSAAYFCASSPNYNSPLHFGNGTRLTVT.